Below, 16 T cell receptor beta chains from the same sample are listed, as sequenced in a study of graft-versus-host responses after intestinal transplantation. These TCRs are of unknown antigen specificity. Generated by immunoSEQ multiplex PCR, the TCRdb table keeps only in-frame clones and is missing some. Here the sample spans approximately 89,000 clones, around 93% being singletons. The input for sequencing was unstimulated CD8+ T cells sorted from spleen or lymph node cells, taken before transplant. The receptors were gathered from a human donor who was the organ donor for an intestinal transplant.

This chain connects TRBV2 to TRBJ2-3; D perhaps matches TRBD1 (6 bases). The CDR3 has 13 amino acids. CDR1 and CDR2 from the germline V gene are SNHLY and FYNNEI. Trimming stripped 11 bases from V and 4 bases from J, with 16 bases between. CDR3 DNA: TGTGCCCAAAACAGGGTATCTTCAGATACGCAGTATTTT. Translation gives CAQNRVSSDTQYF.

This clone was observed once. The V gene is TRBV9, the J gene TRBJ1-3; D might be TRBD1 (5 bases). Per germline, CDR1 SGDLS and CDR2 YYNGEE. The CDR3 consists of 14 residues. Trimming removed 3 bases at V and 2 bases at J, with 9 bases between. The CDR3 DNA reads as TGTGCCAGCAGCGGCTCAGGGACTGGAAACACCATATATTTT. The encoded protein is CASSGSGTGNTIYF.

In this sample, this clone turned up once. CDR3 sequence (DNA): TGTGCCAGCAGTGGACTAGCGGACTCCTACAATGAGCAGTTCTTC. Amino acid sequence: CASSGLADSYNEQFF. The genes are TRBV9 and TRBJ2-1, with TRBD2 identical over 10 bases. From germline, CDR1 is SGDLS and CDR2 YYNGEE. The V and J ends lost 5 bases and 0 bases, in that order; junction bases with no gene match: 2. The CDR3 spans 15 residues.

The count of this clone is one. The genes are TRBV6-5 and TRBJ2-1; D is undetermined. The ends were cut back, 4 bases at V and 3 bases at J, with 7 bases in the middle. The CDR3 has 13 amino acids. Germline loops: CDR1 MNHEY, CDR2 SVGAGI. As DNA, the CDR3 is TGTGCCAGCAGTTTGGCAGGCTACAATGAGCAGTTCTTC. Encoded protein: CASSLAGYNEQFF.

The chain uses TRBV6-4 and TRBJ1-6; weak D call: TRBD1 (5 bases). The germline CDR1 and CDR2 sequences are MRHNA and SNTAGT. The CDR3 extends over 12 amino acids. The V and J ends lost 5 bases and 7 bases respectively, with 6 bases between them. CDR3 nucleotide sequence: TGTGCCAGCAGTCAGGGAAATTCACCCCTCCACTTT. This codes for CASSQGNSPLHF.

V gene TRBV27 combines with J gene TRBJ2-7; TRBD1 might be the D (5 bases). CDR1 is MNHEY, CDR2 SMNVEV, per germline (reference sequence). V lost 0 bases and J 3 bases, leaving 9 bases between the germline ends. The CDR3 is made up of 14 amino acids. CDR3 residues: CASSLSGHRYEQYF. The CDR3 coding sequence is TGTGCCAGCAGTTTATCAGGACACCGCTACGAGCAGTACTTC.

The rearrangement joins TRBV5-4 to TRBJ1-1; D is perhaps TRBD1 (5 bases). The V end lost 6 bases, the J end lost 5 bases, and 11 bases lay between the germline ends. The CDR3 sequence is 12 residues long. In germline, CDR1 is SGHNT, CDR2 YYREEE (reference sequence). CDR3: CASMGLGTEAFF. The DNA of the CDR3 is TGTGCCAGCATGGGACTGGGGACTGAAGCTTTCTTT.

This CDR3 reads CAWSPPLEYNEQFF. CDR3 nucleotides: TGTGCCTGGAGTCCTCCGTTAGAGTACAATGAGCAGTTCTTC. The rearrangement uses TRBV30 and TRBJ2-1; D ambiguous. Germline values: CDR1 GTSNPN, CDR2 SVGIG (reference sequence). The CDR3 is made up of 14 amino acids. Trimming removed 2 bases from V and 4 bases from J, with 12 bases in between. The variable domain in full, completed from reference TRBV30 and TRBJ2-1, reads SQTIHQWPATLVQPVGSPLSLECTVEGTSNPNLYWYRQAAGRGLQLLFYSVGIGQISSEVPQNLSASRPQDRQFILSSKKLLLSDSGFYLCAWSPPLEYNEQFFGPGTRLTVL.

This clone was counted a few times. The V gene is TRBV30, the J gene TRBJ1-4, with unresolved D. This CDR3 spans 14 amino acids. Germline V gene lookup returns CDR1 GTSNPN and CDR2 SVGIG (reference sequence). The V end lost 2 bases, the J end lost 8 bases, and 15 bases lay between the germline ends. The CDR3 bases are TGTGCCTGGAGTCCAGTCCCCCCCGGGGAAAAACTGTTTTTT. Its translation is CAWSPVPPGEKLFF. Together with reference TRBV30 and TRBJ1-4, the CDR3 gives the full variable domain: SQTIHQWPATLVQPVGSPLSLECTVEGTSNPNLYWYRQAAGRGLQLLFYSVGIGQISSEVPQNLSASRPQDRQFILSSKKLLLSDSGFYLCAWSPVPPGEKLFFGSGTQLSVL.

The chain employs TRBV5-8 and TRBJ2-3; 8 bases align to TRBD2. The length of the CDR3 is 15 residues. Germline lookup yields CDR1 SGHTS and CDR2 YDEGEE. With V trimmed by 0 bases and J by 5 bases, 5 bases remained unmatched. The CDR3 here is CASSLAGGPGDTQYF. CDR3 coding DNA: TGTGCCAGCAGCTTGGCGGGAGGGCCTGGAGATACGCAGTATTTT.

This chain joins TRBV4-2 and TRBJ2-3; D may be TRBD2 (5 bases). This CDR3 contains 14 residues. The V and J ends lost 4 bases and 1 base respectively, with 9 bases between them. Germline CDR1 is LGHNA and CDR2 is YNFKEQ. The CDR3 DNA reads as TGTGCCAGCAGCCCGGCGGGCCGCACAGATACGCAGTATTTT. As protein: CASSPAGRTDTQYF.

The chain links TRBV25-1 to TRBJ1-2; 8 bases map to TRBD1. Germline V lookup: CDR1 MGHDK, CDR2 SYGVNS. This CDR3 is built from 13 residues. J lost 4 bases, V lost 4 bases, and 2 bases had no gene match. The CDR3 DNA sequence: TGTGCCAGCAGTGTCACAGGGGGCTATGGCTACACCTTC. This codes for CASSVTGGYGYTF.

This clone was detected only once. This chain connects TRBV2 to TRBJ2-7; 7 bases are a match to TRBD2. This CDR3 is 13 amino acids long. J lost 5 bases, V lost 7 bases, and 8 bases had no gene match. Germline-derived CDR1 and CDR2 are SNHLY and FYNNEI. The CDR3 nucleotides are TGTGCCAGCACCCCCGGGGAGGGCAACGAGCAGTACTTC. Residues: CASTPGEGNEQYF.

This chain joins TRBV4-2 and TRBJ2-1, with 8 bases identical to TRBD1. The germline V gene has CDR1 LGHNA and CDR2 YNFKEQ. V was clipped by 5 bases and J by 8 bases; unmatched bases: 14. This CDR3 has 16 residues. CDR3 nucleotide sequence: TGTGCCAGCAGCTTCACATATTCAGGGGGCGGCTATGAGCAGTTCTTC. As protein: CASSFTYSGGGYEQFF.

V is TRBV10-3 and J is TRBJ2-7; D possibly corresponds to TRBD1 (6 bases). Germline CDR1 is ENHRY and CDR2 is SYGVKD. Trimming took 11 bases from V and 6 from J, leaving 14 bases between them. The CDR3 runs 11 residues. The CDR3 loop is CAPPRGGEQYF. In nucleotides, the CDR3 is TGTGCCCCGCCTCGAGGGGGCGAGCAGTACTTC.

This chain connects TRBV6-1 to TRBJ2-7; 7 nucleotides agree with TRBD2. Germline V lookup: CDR1 MNHNS, CDR2 SASEGT. CDR3 size: 15 residues. After removal of 1 base from V and 7 bases from J, the junction contained 10 bases not matched to a gene. This CDR3 is CASSEEWMGGREQYF. In DNA form, the CDR3 reads TGTGCCAGCAGTGAAGAGTGGATGGGCGGGAGAGAGCAGTACTTC.